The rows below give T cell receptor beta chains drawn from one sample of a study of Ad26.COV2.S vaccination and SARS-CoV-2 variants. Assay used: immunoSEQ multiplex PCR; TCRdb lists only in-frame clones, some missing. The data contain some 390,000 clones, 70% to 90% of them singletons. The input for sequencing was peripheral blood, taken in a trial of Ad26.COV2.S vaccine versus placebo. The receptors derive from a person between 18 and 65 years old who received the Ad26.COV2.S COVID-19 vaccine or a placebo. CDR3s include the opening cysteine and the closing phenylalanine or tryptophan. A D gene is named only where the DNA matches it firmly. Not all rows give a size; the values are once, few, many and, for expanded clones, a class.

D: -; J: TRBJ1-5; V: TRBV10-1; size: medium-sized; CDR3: CASIKVTPSNQPQHF; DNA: TGCGCCAGCATCAAGGTGACGCCCAGCAATCAGCCCCAGCATTTT
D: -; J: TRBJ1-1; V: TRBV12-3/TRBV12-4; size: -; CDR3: CASSLGENTEAFF; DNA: TGTGCCAGCAGTTTAGGGGAAAACACTGAAGCTTTCTTT
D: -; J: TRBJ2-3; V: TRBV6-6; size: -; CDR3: CASSFTAGTDTQYF; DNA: TGTGCCAGCAGTTTCACGGCCGGGACAGATACGCAGTATTTT
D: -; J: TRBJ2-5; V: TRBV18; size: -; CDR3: CASSPTREQETQYF; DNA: TGTGCCAGCTCACCAACGAGGGAGCAAGAGACCCAGTACTTC
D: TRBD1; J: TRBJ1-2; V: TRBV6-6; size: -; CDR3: CASSYSGGQNYGYTF; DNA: TGTGCCAGCAGTTACTCTGGGGGACAGAACTATGGCTACACCTTC
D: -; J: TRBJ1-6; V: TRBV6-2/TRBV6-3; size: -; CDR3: CASSYSPRPHLYNSPLHF; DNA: TGTGCCAGCAGTTACTCGCCGCGGCCCCACCTTTATAATTCACCCCTCCACTTT
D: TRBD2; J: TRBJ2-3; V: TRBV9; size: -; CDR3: CASSVFPSGGVGSTDTQYF; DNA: TGTGCCAGCAGCGTATTTCCCAGCGGGGGAGTCGGAAGCACAGATACGCAGTATTTT
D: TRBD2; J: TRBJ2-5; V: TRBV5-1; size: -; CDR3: CASSLAVSGGQETQYF; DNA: TGCGCCAGCAGCTTGGCGGTTAGCGGGGGACAAGAGACCCAGTACTTC
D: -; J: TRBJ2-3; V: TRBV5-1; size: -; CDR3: CASSLGRGTTLSTDTQYF; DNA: TGCGCCAGCAGCTTGGGTAGGGGCACCACTCTTAGCACAGATACGCAGTATTTT
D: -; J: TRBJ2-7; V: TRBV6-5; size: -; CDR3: CASSRTILVEQYF; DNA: TGTGCCAGCAGCCGGACAATTCTTGTCGAGCAGTACTTC
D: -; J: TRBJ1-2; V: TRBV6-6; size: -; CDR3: CASSTTGTYGYTF; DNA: TGTGCCAGCAGTACCACAGGGACCTATGGCTACACCTTC
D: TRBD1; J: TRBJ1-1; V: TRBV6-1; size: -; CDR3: CASSEEGGDSSLNTEAFF; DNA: TGTGCCAGCAGTGAAGAGGGGGGGGACAGCTCCCTGAACACTGAAGCTTTCTTT
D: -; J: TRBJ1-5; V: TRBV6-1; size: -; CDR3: CASSEVGGGGQPQHF; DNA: TGTGCCAGCAGTGAAGTTGGGGGGGGAGGACAGCCCCAGCATTTT
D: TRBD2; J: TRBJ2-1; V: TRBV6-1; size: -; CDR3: CASSEPTSGLINEQFF; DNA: TGTGCCAGCAGTGAACCGACTAGCGGACTAATCAATGAGCAGTTCTTC